This T cell receptor (beta chain) stems from a study of T cells in pancreatic ductal adenocarcinoma. Only in-frame clones appear in the TCRdb table, and some are missing; sequencing was by immunoSEQ multiplex PCR. The table shows around 100,000 clones, with 90% to 95% occurring only once. Germline values: CDR1 SGDLS, CDR2 YYNGEE. This CDR3 has 16 amino acids. Trimming removed 1 base from V and 3 bases from J, with 15 bases in between. No neoadjuvant therapy was given to the selected pancreatic ductal adenocarcinoma patients before their surgery. Points from the study as a whole: The resected cohort was biased toward the minority with early-stage disease. No significant tumor-blood clonality difference; means were about 0.1 and 0.065.

For this clone: Its antigen is as yet unknown.

Material: PBMCs. The V call is TRBV9, the J call TRBJ2-3, with a weak D call TRBD2 (6 bases). The receptor was derived from a human donor with pancreatic ductal adenocarcinoma. The CDR3 sequence is CASSVSAGQGTDTQYF. CDR3 coding DNA: TGTGCCAGCAGCGTATCAGCGGGTCAAGGGACAGATACGCAGTATTTT.